This is a list of T cell receptor beta chains from one sample in a study of STAT3 mutations in large granular lymphocyte leukemia. The repertoire was sequenced with immunoSEQ multiplex PCR; TCRdb's copy has only in-frame clones and lacks some. This table has around 5,700 clones, over 70% appearing once. Material for sequencing was peripheral blood mononuclear cells. The source is a man between 40 and 49 years old with T-cell large granular lymphocyte leukemia. Some clones in this sample may be carry-over from other donors' samples. Both conserved end residues are part of each CDR3. The D gene is left open where the match is weak. Clone sizes are given selectively: once, few, many, or a class where the clone is expanded.

D,J,V,size,DNA,CDR3
-,TRBJ2-6,TRBV5-1,-,TGCGCCAGCAGTGTGGACGACAGCAGGGTCAACGTCCTGACTTTC,CASSVDDSRVNVLTF
-,TRBJ2-5,TRBV9,-,TGTGCCAGCAGCGTAACACTAGTTGCTGAGACCCAGTACTTC,CASSVTLVAETQYF
-,TRBJ2-1,TRBV6-6,-,TGTGCCAGCAGACTAAGCGTGAGCTCCTACAATGAGCAGTTCTTC,CASRLSVSSYNEQFF
TRBD1,TRBJ2-7,TRBV4-1,few,TGCGCCAGCAGCCAAGGTCTTTTGCGAAGACAGGGATCCTACGAGCAGTACTTC,CASSQGLLRRQGSYEQYF
-,TRBJ1-5,TRBV6-6,few,TGTGCCAGCAGTTACCTCAAGGGGTTTAGTATGCCCCAGCATTTT,CASSYLKGFSMPQHF
-,TRBJ1-5,TRBV30,-,TGTGCCTGGAGTGGGGGGAGGAATCAGCCCCAGCATTTT,CAWSGGRNQPQHF
-,TRBJ1-3,TRBV25-1,few,TGTGCCAGCAGTTCCGCTGGTGGGGGGGGTGGAAACACCATATATTTT,CASSSAGGGGGNTIYF
-,TRBJ1-1,TRBV4-3,few,TGCGCCAGCAGCCAAGGGACTGGCGCAGGGCGCATGAACACTGAAGCTTTCTTT,CASSQGTGAGRMNTEAFF
-,TRBJ1-1,TRBV7-3,once,TGTGCCAGCAGCTTAAGGGGCGGGCTCCCCTGGTCGGCTGAAGCTTTCTTT,CASSLRGGLPWSAEAFF
-,TRBJ2-2,TRBV6-4,-,TGTGCCAGCAGCCAACAGTGGGGGAACACCGGGGAGCTGTTTTTT,CASSQQWGNTGELFF
-,TRBJ1-2,TRBV7-6,once,TGTGCCAGCAGCTTGGGCCCCGAGGGATACTACACCTTC,CASSLGPEGYYTF
-,TRBJ2-3,TRBV10-2,-,TGCGCCAGCAGCCGGACTCGGGGGGGACAGGGCACAGATACGCAGTATTTT,CASSRTRGGQGTDTQYF
-,TRBJ1-1,TRBV19,once,TGTGCCAGCTCCTGGGGGGTTAACACTGAAGCTTTCTTT,CASSWGVNTEAFF
-,TRBJ2-5,TRBV7-8,-,TGTGCCAGCAGCCCCCGGGGGAGAAAAGAGACCCAGTACTTC,CASSPRGRKETQYF
TRBD2,TRBJ2-7,TRBV27,few,TGTGCCAGCAGCTATAGCGGGAACCTCCTCTACGAGCAGTACTTC,CASSYSGNLLYEQYF
-,TRBJ1-5,TRBV7-8,-,TGTGCCAGCAGCTTAGTGGCAGGGAATCAGCCCCAGCATTTT,CASSLVAGNQPQHF
-,TRBJ2-3,TRBV7-8,-,TGTGCCAGCAGACTAGACGTAAGGCTGGGGGCGCGCGATACGCAGTATTTT,CASRLDVRLGARDTQYF
TRBD2,TRBJ2-1,TRBV5-1,-,TGCGCCAGCAGCTTGGGGACGGTAGCGGGAGATTCTGGGCAGTTCTTC,CASSLGTVAGDSGQFF
TRBD1,TRBJ1-4,TRBV7-9,few,TGTGCCAGCAGCTTTGACAGGGCGACTAATGAAAAACTGTTTTTT,CASSFDRATNEKLFF
TRBD2,TRBJ2-3,TRBV19,-,TGTGCCAGTAGTGACGGGACTAGCGGGACCACGTACACAGATACGCAGTATTTT,CASSDGTSGTTYTDTQYF
-,TRBJ1-1,TRBV6-5,-,TGTGCCAGCAGTTACTCGAGGAGGGAGCGGGCTTTCTTT,CASSYSRRERAFF
-,TRBJ1-5,TRBV7-4,-,TGTGCCAGCAGCTTAAACGGGGTCGGGGTGACAAATCAGCCCCAGCATTTT,CASSLNGVGVTNQPQHF
-,TRBJ1-5,TRBV19,-,TGTGCCAGTAGTATTCCAAGGCAGCCCCAGCATTTT,CASSIPRQPQHF
-,TRBJ1-5,TRBV5-1,-,TGCGCCAGCAGCTTGGGGGGGACAAACCAGCCCCAGCATTTT,CASSLGGTNQPQHF
TRBD2,TRBJ2-6,TRBV5-1,-,TGCGCCAGCAGCCCCCCTCCGGGACTAGCCTTCTCTGGGGCCAACGTCCTGACTTTC,CASSPPPGLAFSGANVLTF
-,TRBJ1-2,TRBV5-6,-,TGTGCCAGCAGCCCGAACCTACAGGGTGGCTATGGCTACACCTTC,CASSPNLQGGYGYTF
TRBD1,TRBJ1-1,TRBV7-9,few,TGTGCCAGCAGCTCGGGACAGGGTACTGAAGCTTTCTTT,CASSSGQGTEAFF
-,TRBJ1-1,TRBV10-3,-,TGTGCCATCGGGAAGACGGTGAACACTGAAGCTTTCTTT,CAIGKTVNTEAFF
TRBD1,TRBJ2-1,TRBV10-3,-,TGTGCCATCAGCCGACAGGGGGCCTACAATGAGCAGTTCTTC,CAISRQGAYNEQFF
TRBD2,TRBJ2-1,TRBV6-6,once,TGTGCCAGCAACCCGACTAGCGGGAGGGCCGACAATGAGCAGTTCTTC,CASNPTSGRADNEQFF
TRBD1,TRBJ1-5,TRBV19,-,TGTGCCAGTAGTATGGGACAGAGCAATCAGCCCCAGCATTTT,CASSMGQSNQPQHF
-,TRBJ2-3,TRBV28,-,TGTGCCAGCAGTGGCGCGGGCAGTTCCCGCACAGATACGCAGTATTTT,CASSGAGSSRTDTQYF
TRBD1,TRBJ2-3,TRBV6-6,-,TGTGCCAGCAGTCGGGACAGGGGGACAGATACGCAGTATTTT,CASSRDRGTDTQYF
-,TRBJ1-1,TRBV9,-,TGTGCCAGCAGCGTTCGGTTGAACACTGAAGCTTTCTTT,CASSVRLNTEAFF
-,TRBJ2-2,TRBV30,-,TGTGCCTGGAAACAGAACACCGGGGAGCTGTTTTTT,CAWKQNTGELFF
-,TRBJ1-1,TRBV6-6,-,TGTGCCAGCAACACTGCAGGGGAATTGAACACTGAAGCTTTCTTT,CASNTAGELNTEAFF
-,TRBJ2-2,TRBV7-2,-,TGTGCCAGCAGCTTATTCTCCGGGGAGCTGTTTTTT,CASSLFSGELFF
TRBD2,TRBJ2-7,TRBV19,-,TGTGCCAGTAGCAAGCGGGAGCGATACGAGCAGTACTTC,CASSKRERYEQYF
-,TRBJ2-2,TRBV28,-,TGTGCCACCCCCGGGGGAGAGGCCGGGGAGCTGTTTTTT,CATPGGEAGELFF
-,TRBJ1-2,TRBV10-3,-,TGTGTTATCAGTGAGGTCGGCGGGGATCCAATTGGCTACACCTTC,CVISEVGGDPIGYTF
-,TRBJ2-1,TRBV28,-,TGTGCCAGCAGCTCTAGCGTCCTAAGGCAGTTCTTC,CASSSSVLRQFF
TRBD1,TRBJ2-3,TRBV19,-,TGTGCCAGTGGCGCAGGGGGCGGTAGCACAGATACGCAGTATTTT,CASGAGGGSTDTQYF
-,TRBJ2-7,TRBV15,-,TGTGCCACCAGCAGAGGGAGAAGTTTAATCTACGAGCAGTACTTC,CATSRGRSLIYEQYF
-,TRBJ1-2,TRBV4-1,-,TGCGCCAGCAGCCTAAGACCTAACTATGGCTACACCTTC,CASSLRPNYGYTF
-,TRBJ2-1,TRBV14,-,TGTGCCAGCAGCCGTATTCGGGCCAGCTCCTACAATGAGCAGTTCTTC,CASSRIRASSYNEQFF
TRBD2,TRBJ2-7,TRBV4-1,-,TGCGCCAGCAGCCAGGGAATCCTAGCGGGAGGGCCCCCCGAGCAGTACTTC,CASSQGILAGGPPEQYF
-,TRBJ1-2,TRBV5-1,-,TGCGCCAGCAGCTCCGGACAGATAGTTAACTATGGCTACACCTTC,CASSSGQIVNYGYTF
TRBD2,TRBJ2-1,TRBV4-1,-,TGCGCCAGCAGCCAAGCGGGACTAGCCCCCTACAATGAGCAGTTCTTC,CASSQAGLAPYNEQFF
-,TRBJ1-1,TRBV2,-,TGTGCCAGCAGTGAGGAGGGTTTTTACACTGAAGCTTTCTTT,CASSEEGFYTEAFF